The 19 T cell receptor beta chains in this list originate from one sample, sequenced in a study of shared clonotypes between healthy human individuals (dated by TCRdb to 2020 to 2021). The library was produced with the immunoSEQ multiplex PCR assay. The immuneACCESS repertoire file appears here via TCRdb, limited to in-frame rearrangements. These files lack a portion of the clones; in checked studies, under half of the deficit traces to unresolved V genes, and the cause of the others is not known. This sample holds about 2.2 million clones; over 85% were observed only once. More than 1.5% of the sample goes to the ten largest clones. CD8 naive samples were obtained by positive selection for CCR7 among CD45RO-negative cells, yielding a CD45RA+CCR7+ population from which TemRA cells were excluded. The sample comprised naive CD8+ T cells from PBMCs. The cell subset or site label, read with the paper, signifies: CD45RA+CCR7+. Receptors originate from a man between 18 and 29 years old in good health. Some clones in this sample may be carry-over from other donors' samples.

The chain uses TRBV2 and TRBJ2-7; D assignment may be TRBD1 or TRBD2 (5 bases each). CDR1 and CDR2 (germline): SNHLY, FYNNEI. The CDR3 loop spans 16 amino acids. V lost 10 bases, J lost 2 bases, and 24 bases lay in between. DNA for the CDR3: TGTGCCATCCATGGTTCAAGAGGGGTTCTTACCTACGAGCAGTACTTC. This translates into CAIHGSRGVLTYEQYF.

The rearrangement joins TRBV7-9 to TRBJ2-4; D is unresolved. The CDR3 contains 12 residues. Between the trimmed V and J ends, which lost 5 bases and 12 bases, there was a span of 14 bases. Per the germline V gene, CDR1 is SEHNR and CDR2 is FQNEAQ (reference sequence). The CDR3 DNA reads TGTGCCAGCAGCCCACCGGGTGAGCCTCAGTACTTC. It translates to CASSPPGEPQYF.

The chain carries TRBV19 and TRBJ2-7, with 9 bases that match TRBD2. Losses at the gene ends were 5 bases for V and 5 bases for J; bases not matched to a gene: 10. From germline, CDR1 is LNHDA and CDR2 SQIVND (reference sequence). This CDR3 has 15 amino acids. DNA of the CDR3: TGTGCCAGTAGTCTATATAGCGGGAGAGGCAACGAGCAGTACTTC. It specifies CASSLYSGRGNEQYF. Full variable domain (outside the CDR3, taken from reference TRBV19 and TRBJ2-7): DGGITQSPKYLFRKEGQNVTLSCEQNLNHDAMYWYRQDPGQGLRLIYYSQIVNDFQKGDIAEGYSVSREKKESFPLTVTSAQKNPTAFYLCASSLYSGRGNEQYFGPGTRLTVT.

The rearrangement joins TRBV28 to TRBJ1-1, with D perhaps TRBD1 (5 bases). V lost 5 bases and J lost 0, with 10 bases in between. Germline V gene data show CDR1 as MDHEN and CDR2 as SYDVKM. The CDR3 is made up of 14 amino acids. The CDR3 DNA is TGTGCCAGCAGTCAGACAGAGCTGAACACTGAAGCTTTCTTT. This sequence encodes CASSQTELNTEAFF.

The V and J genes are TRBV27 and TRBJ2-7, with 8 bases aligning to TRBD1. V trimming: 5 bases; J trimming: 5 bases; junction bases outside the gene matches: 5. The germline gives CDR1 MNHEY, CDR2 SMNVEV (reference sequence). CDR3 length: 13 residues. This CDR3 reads CASSTRTGNEQYF. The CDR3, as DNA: TGTGCCAGCAGTACCCGGACAGGGAACGAGCAGTACTTC.

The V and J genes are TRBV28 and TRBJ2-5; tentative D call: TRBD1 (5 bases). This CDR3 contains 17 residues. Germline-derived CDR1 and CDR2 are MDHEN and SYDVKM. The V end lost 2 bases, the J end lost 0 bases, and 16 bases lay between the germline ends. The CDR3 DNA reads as TGTGCCAGCAGTTTAACCCTCCTGACAGTCGACCAAGAGACCCAGTACTTC. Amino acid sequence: CASSLTLLTVDQETQYF. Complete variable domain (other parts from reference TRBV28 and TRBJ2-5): DVKVTQSSRYLVKRTGEKVFLECVQDMDHENMFWYRQDPGLGLRLIYFSYDVKMKEKGDIPEGYSVSREKKERFSLILESASTNQTSMYLCASSLTLLTVDQETQYFGPGTRLLVL.

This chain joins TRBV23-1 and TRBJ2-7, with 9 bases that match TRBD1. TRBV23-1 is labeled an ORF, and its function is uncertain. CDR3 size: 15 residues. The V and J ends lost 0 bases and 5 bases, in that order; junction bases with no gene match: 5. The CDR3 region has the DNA TGCGCCAGCAGTCAATCTCGGACAGGGGAGGACGAGCAGTACTTC. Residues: CASSQSRTGEDEQYF.

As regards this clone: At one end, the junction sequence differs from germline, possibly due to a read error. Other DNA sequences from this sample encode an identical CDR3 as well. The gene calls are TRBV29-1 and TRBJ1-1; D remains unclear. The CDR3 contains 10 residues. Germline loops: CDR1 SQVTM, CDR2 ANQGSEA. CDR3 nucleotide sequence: TGCAGCGCCCACAACACTGAGGCTTTCTTT. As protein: CSAHNTEAFF.

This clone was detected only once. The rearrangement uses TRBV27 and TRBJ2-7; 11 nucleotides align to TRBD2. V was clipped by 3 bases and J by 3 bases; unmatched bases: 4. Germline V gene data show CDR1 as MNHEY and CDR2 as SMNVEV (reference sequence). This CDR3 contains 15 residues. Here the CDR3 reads CASSFVGTSGYEQYF. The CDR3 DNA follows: TGTGCCAGCAGTTTTGTGGGGACTAGCGGCTACGAGCAGTACTTC.

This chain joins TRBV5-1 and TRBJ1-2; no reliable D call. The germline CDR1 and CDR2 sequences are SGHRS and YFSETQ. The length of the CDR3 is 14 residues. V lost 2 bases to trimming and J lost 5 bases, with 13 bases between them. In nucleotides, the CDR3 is TGCGCCAGCAGCTTAAAAAGTACTTGGTATGGCTACACCTTC. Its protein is CASSLKSTWYGYTF.

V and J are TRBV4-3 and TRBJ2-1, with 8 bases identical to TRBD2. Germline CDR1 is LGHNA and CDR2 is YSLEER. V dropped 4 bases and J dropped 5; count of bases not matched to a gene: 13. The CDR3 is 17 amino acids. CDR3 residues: CASSPQDGAGVHNEQFF. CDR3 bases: TGCGCCAGCAGCCCCCAAGACGGAGCGGGAGTTCACAATGAGCAGTTCTTC.

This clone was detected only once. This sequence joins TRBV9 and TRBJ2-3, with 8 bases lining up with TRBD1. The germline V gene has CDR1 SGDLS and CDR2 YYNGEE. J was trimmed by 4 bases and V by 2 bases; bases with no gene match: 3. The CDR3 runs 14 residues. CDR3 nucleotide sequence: TGTGCCAGCAGCGTTTGGGACAGGCCAGATACGCAGTATTTT. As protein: CASSVWDRPDTQYF.

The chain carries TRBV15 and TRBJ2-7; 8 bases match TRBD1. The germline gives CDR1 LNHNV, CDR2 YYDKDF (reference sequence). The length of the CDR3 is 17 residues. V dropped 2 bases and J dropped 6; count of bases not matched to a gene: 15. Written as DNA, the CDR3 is TGTGCCACCAGCAGATCCCGCGGACAGGGACGTATAGGCGAGCAGTACTTC. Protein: CATSRSRGQGRIGEQYF.

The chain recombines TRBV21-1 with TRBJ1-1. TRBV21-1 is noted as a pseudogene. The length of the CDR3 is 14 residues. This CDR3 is CASTLKPGRTEAFF. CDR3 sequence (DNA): TGTGCCAGCACCTTAAAACCAGGGAGGACTGAAGCTTTCTTT.

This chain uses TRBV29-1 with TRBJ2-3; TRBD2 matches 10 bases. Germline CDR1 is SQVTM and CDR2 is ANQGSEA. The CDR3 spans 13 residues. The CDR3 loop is CSPELAGVDTQYF. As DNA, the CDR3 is TGCTCCCCGGAGCTAGCGGGAGTCGATACGCAGTATTTT.

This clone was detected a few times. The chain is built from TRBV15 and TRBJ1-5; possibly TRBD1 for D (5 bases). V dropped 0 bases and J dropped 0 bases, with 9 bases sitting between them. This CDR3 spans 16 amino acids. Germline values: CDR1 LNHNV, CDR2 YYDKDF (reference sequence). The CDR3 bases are TGTGCCACCAGCAGAGATGACAGCTATAGCAATCAGCCCCAGCATTTT. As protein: CATSRDDSYSNQPQHF.

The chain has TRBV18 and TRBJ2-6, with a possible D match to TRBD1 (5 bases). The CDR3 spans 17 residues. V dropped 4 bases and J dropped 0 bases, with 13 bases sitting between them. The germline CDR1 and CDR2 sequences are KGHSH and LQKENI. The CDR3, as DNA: TGTGCCAGCTCACTCGACAGACGAACCTCTGGGGCCAACGTCCTGACTTTC. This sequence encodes CASSLDRRTSGANVLTF.

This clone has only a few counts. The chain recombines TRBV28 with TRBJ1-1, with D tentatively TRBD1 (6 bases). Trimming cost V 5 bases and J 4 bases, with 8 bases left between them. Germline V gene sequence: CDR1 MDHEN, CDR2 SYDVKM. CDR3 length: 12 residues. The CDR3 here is CASSEGVTEAFF. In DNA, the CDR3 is TGTGCCAGCAGTGAGGGGGTCACTGAAGCTTTCTTT.

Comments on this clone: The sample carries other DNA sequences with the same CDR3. The CDR3: CASSQARTGAYEQYF. The DNA for the CDR3 is TGCGCCAGCAGCCAGGCAAGGACGGGCGCCTACGAGCAGTACTTC. The chain joins TRBV4-1 to TRBJ2-7; no firm D call. Germline V gene data show CDR1 as MGHRA and CDR2 as YSYEKL. Trimming left V 3 bases short and J 2 bases short, with 14 bases between. The CDR3 totals 15 residues.